The 4 T cell receptor beta chains given below trace back to one sample, sequenced in a study of blood T cell repertoires in COVID-19. The data were produced by immunoSEQ multiplex PCR, yet TCRdb's version contains in-frame clones alone and is incomplete. The data contain 150,000 or so clones, roughly 77% of them singletons. The sequencing sample was made of peripheral blood. Every receptor here comes from a woman between 70 and 85 years old with COVID-19, enrolled during active disease.

The V gene is TRBV7-2, the J gene TRBJ2-2; no definite D call. V lost 4 bases and J 10 bases, leaving 10 bases between the germline ends. CDR1 SGHTA and CDR2 FQGNSA come from the germline V gene. The CDR3 runs to 12 residues. CDR3 coding DNA: TGTGCCAGCAGCTATGTTGGCACGGAGCTGTTTTTT. The encoded protein is CASSYVGTELFF.

This rearrangement joins TRBV25-1 to TRBJ2-3; the D gene is possibly TRBD1 (5 bases). Trimming removed 2 bases from V and 3 bases from J, with 15 bases in between. CDR1 is MGHDK, CDR2 SYGVNS, per germline. CDR3 length: 16 residues. The CDR3: CASSEQGVLGTDTQYF. The DNA of the CDR3 is TGTGCCAGCAGTGAACAGGGCGTCCTGGGGACAGATACGCAGTATTTT.

This clone was observed a handful of times. The V gene is TRBV18, the J gene TRBJ2-7, with 9 positions matching TRBD1. The V gene end was trimmed by 6 bases and the J gene end by 6 bases; junction bases not matched to a gene: 6. Germline assignment: CDR1 KGHSH and CDR2 LQKENI. This CDR3 region has 13 residues. The CDR3 DNA reads TGTGCCAGCTCCTCCGGGACAGGGACCGAGCAGTACTTC. Its protein product is CASSSGTGTEQYF.

This chain joins TRBV3-1 (or the pseudogene TRBV3-2) and TRBJ2-3, with 12 nucleotides matching TRBD2. The CDR3 covers 20 residues. Germline-derived CDR1 and CDR2 are LGHDT and YNNKEL (reference sequence). The V segment lost 3 bases and the J segment 3 bases; nucleotides outside the gene matches: 16. CDR3: CASSHPTASGGALGTDTQYF. Written as DNA, the CDR3 is TGTGCCAGCAGCCACCCTACGGCTAGCGGGGGGGCCCTAGGGACAGATACGCAGTATTTT.